One and the same sample provided the 6 T cell receptor beta chains below, sequenced in a study of spatial heterogeneity in lung cancer. MiXCR was run by TCRdb on the 5' RACE reads, yielding one entry per CDR3 protein. The profile shows about 47,000 distinct CDR3 sequences, around 7% of them singletons. The time point here: blood at routine non-recurrence follow-up after resection. Unsorted whole RNA of tumor, nontumor lung or frozen PBMC was sequenced. Sequenced material: PBMCs, taken at follow-up. Source of these receptors: a female donor with early-stage non-small cell lung cancer.

This clonotype showed up many times. The rearrangement uses TRBV20-1 and TRBJ2-7, with TRBD2 matching 10 bases. With V trimmed by 0 bases and J by 2 bases, 10 bases remained unmatched. This CDR3 contains 17 residues. Germline values: CDR1 DFQATT, CDR2 SNEGSKA (reference sequence). The CDR3 region is CSARDRQSGGATYEQYF. As DNA, the CDR3 is TGCAGTGCTAGAGATAGGCAAAGCGGGGGGGCCACCTACGAGCAGTACTTC.

This clonotype was counted at least ten times. The CDR3 reads CASSSTGPGTDTQYF. CDR3 sequence (DNA): TGCGCCAGCAGCTCCACAGGGCCGGGTACAGATACGCAGTATTTT. J is TRBJ2-3 and V is TRBV5-1; the D gene is possibly TRBD1 (6 bases). Germline V gene lookup returns CDR1 SGHRS and CDR2 YFSETQ. V lost 3 bases, J lost 3 bases, and 14 bases lay in between. The CDR3 extends over 15 amino acids.

The rearrangement joins TRBV15 to TRBJ2-5; no definite D call. Germline V lookup: CDR1 LNHNV, CDR2 YYDKDF (reference sequence). The ends were cut back, 1 base at V and 4 bases at J, with 7 bases in the middle. The CDR3 consists of 13 residues. For the CDR3, the DNA is TGTGCCACCAGCAGAGTTTTAGCAGAGACCCAGTACTTC. Amino acid sequence: CATSRVLAETQYF.

With regard to this clonotype: A much larger clone lies one base from this, so it may be a read error. The V and J genes are TRBV11-2 and TRBJ1-2; D call uncertain. From germline, CDR1 is SGHAT and CDR2 FQNNGV. The CDR3 is made up of 17 amino acids. The CDR3 region has the DNA TGTGCCAGCAGCTTAGGTTCCGTCGGGGTGGAGAACTATGCCTACACCTTC. Amino acids: CASSLGSVGVENYAYTF.

There are many counts of this clonotype. This chain uses TRBV20-1 with TRBJ1-2, with D perhaps matching TRBD1 (5 bases). The CDR3 covers 11 residues. Germline lookup yields CDR1 DFQATT and CDR2 SNEGSKA (reference sequence). Trimming cost V 6 bases and J 6 bases, with 11 bases left between them. CDR3 bases: TGCAGTGCGGGCAGGGATCATGGCTACACCTTC. This encodes CSAGRDHGYTF.

This clonotype was counted ten times or more. This chain joins TRBV7-2 and TRBJ2-5; 10 nucleotides agree with TRBD2. The CDR3 spans 16 residues. The germline V gene has CDR1 SGHTA and CDR2 FQGNSA. V shed 0 bases and J 5 bases; nucleotides not matched to a gene: 6. CDR3 coding DNA: TGTGCCAGCAGCTTAGCGGCTAGCGGGGGATTGGAGACCCAGTACTTC. It is translated as CASSLAASGGLETQYF.